The next 19 T cell receptor beta chains were all read from a single sample in a study of monozygotic twins with inflammatory bowel disease. Each CDR3 protein gets one entry in TCRdb, which reprocessed the 5' RACE reads and gives no DNA. The table lists about 440,000 distinct CDR3 sequences, with around 2.4% in the top ten. The sample taken for sequencing was blood. The receptors come from a human donor with ulcerative colitis or Crohn's disease, or a healthy co-twin of an affected twin (not recorded which).

This chain joins TRBV7-2 and TRBJ2-1; the D call from TCRdb, TRBD2, cannot be confirmed without DNA. The CDR3 runs 15 residues. Looked up from germline, CDR1 is SGHTA and CDR2 is FQGNSA. The chain's CDR3 is CASSPGGGLGDEQFF.

The J gene is TRBJ2-2, the V gene TRBV5-5; there is no DNA to check the TCRdb D call of TRBD2. Germline CDR1 and CDR2: SGHKS and YYEKEE (reference sequence). This CDR3 comprises 16 residues. CDR3 sequence reads: CASSLVEGVFGGELFF.

V gene TRBV4-3 combines with J gene TRBJ2-3; TCRdb proposes TRBD2, but this gene call is untestable without DNA. This CDR3 has 17 residues. The germline gives CDR1 LGHNA, CDR2 YSLEER. The CDR3 spells CASSQVGLAGGVDTQYF.

The gene calls are TRBV29-1 and TRBJ2-5. Germline values: CDR1 SQVTM, CDR2 ANQGSEA. The CDR3 extends over 12 amino acids. This CDR3 reads CSVEALRETQYF.

This chain links TRBV20-1 with TRBJ2-2; TCRdb returns TRBD1, unconfirmable since there is no DNA. The length of the CDR3 is 15 residues. From germline, CDR1 is DFQATT and CDR2 SNEGSKA (reference sequence). CDR3 in amino acids: CSAGRGGTSSGELFF.

The chain joins TRBV12-3 or TRBV12-4 to TRBJ2-1. This CDR3 has 16 amino acids. CDR3 sequence: CASSLGSWMTHNEQFF.

The chain has TRBV20-1 and TRBJ1-3; TCRdb selects TRBD1, and the lack of DNA leaves this call unchecked. CDR3 length equals 13 residues. The germline V gene has CDR1 DFQATT and CDR2 SNEGSKA (reference sequence). The CDR3 sequence: CSVHSGQGNTIYF.

The chain has TRBV10-3 and TRBJ2-2; without DNA, the TCRdb call of TRBD1 cannot be checked. CDR1 and CDR2 (germline): ENHRY, SYGVKD. The CDR3 has 14 amino acids. The CDR3 sequence is CAIRPGSRTGELFF.

The chain recombines TRBV4-2 with TRBJ2-2; absent DNA, TCRdb's TRBD1 call cannot be checked. From germline, CDR1 is LGHNA and CDR2 YNFKEQ. The CDR3 length is 11 residues. CDR3 in amino acids: CASRGGGELFF.

This chain links TRBV20-1 with TRBJ2-2. The CDR3 has 14 residues. The germline gives CDR1 DFQATT, CDR2 SNEGSKA (reference sequence). The CDR3 is CSARRPAGTGELFF.

The chain combines TRBV3-1 with TRBJ1-2; the D call from TCRdb, TRBD1, cannot be confirmed without DNA. Germline assignment: CDR1 LGHDT and CDR2 YNNKEL (reference sequence). The CDR3 is made up of 16 amino acids. CDR3 region: CASSQGSGQSGYGYTF. The variable domain in full, completed from reference TRBV3-1 and TRBJ1-2, reads DTAVSQTPKYLVTQMGNDKSIKCEQNLGHDTMYWYKQDSKKFLKIMFSYNNKELIINETVPNRFSPKSPDKAHLNLHINSLELGDSAVYFCASSQGSGQSGYGYTFGSGTRLTVV.

This rearrangement joins TRBV5-1 to TRBJ2-7; TCRdb's D call, TRBD1, is unchecked because there is no DNA. Germline V gives CDR1 SGHRS, CDR2 YFSETQ. This CDR3 comprises 15 residues. The CDR3 sequence: CASSLSVTGSYEQYF.

The chain couples TRBV6-1 to TRBJ2-7; checking the TCRdb D call of TRBD1 is not possible without DNA. The length of the CDR3 is 14 residues. Germline CDR1 and CDR2: MNHNS and SASEGT. The CDR3 here is CASSPGTGGGEQYF.

CDR3 sequence: CASSLGRPRDEQFF. This chain links TRBV7-2 with TRBJ2-1; the D call of TRBD2 rests on TCRdb alone, since no DNA is present to check it. The CDR3 has 14 amino acids. CDR1 is SGHTA, CDR2 FQGNSA, per germline.

This chain uses TRBV29-1 with TRBJ2-5; TCRdb's D gene call, TRBD1, goes unchecked for lack of DNA. The CDR3 totals 12 residues. Per germline, CDR1 SQVTM and CDR2 ANQGSEA. This CDR3 is CSVQGFGETQYF.

The CDR3 sequence: CASSAGTSGGFVYEQFF. The J gene is TRBJ2-1, the V gene TRBV5-1; TCRdb designates TRBD2, a call that cannot be tested without DNA. CDR3 length: 17 amino acids. CDR1 SGHRS and CDR2 YFSETQ come from the germline V gene.

This rearrangement joins TRBV14 to TRBJ2-2; with no DNA, the TCRdb D assignment of TRBD1 cannot be verified. Germline CDR1 reads SGHDN; CDR2 reads FVKESK. This CDR3 has 15 amino acids. CDR3: CASSPGQGRTGELFF.

The rearrangement joins TRBV19 to TRBJ2-5; TCRdb outputs TRBD2, but without DNA this stays unchecked. The CDR3 is 16 amino acids. Looked up from germline, CDR1 is LNHDA and CDR2 is SQIVND (reference sequence). The CDR3 sequence is CASSIEATSGLQTQYF.

CDR3 in amino acids: CASSPRGGADTQYF. This chain links TRBV27 with TRBJ2-3; lacking DNA, the TRBD1 call made by TCRdb goes unchecked. In germline, CDR1 is MNHEY, CDR2 SMNVEV (reference sequence). This CDR3 contains 14 residues.